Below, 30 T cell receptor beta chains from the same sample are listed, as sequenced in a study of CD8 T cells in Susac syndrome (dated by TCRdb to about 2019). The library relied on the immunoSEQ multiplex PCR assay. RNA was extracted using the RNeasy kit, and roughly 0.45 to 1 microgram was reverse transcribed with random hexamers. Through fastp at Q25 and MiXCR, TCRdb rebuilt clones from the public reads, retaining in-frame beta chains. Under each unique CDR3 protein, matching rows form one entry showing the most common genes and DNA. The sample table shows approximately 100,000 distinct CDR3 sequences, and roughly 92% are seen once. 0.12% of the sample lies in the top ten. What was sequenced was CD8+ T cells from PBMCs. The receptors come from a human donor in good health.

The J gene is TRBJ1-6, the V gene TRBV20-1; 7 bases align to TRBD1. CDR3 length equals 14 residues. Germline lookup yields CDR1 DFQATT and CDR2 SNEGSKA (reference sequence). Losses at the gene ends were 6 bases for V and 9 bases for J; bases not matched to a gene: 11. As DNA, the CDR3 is TGCAGTGCGCCTCAACAGGGGCCCTTTTCACCCCTCCACTTT. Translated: CSAPQQGPFSPLHF.

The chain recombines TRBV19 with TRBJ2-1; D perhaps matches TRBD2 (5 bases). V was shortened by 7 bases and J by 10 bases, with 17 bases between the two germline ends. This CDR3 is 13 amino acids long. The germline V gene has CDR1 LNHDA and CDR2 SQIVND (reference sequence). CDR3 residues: CASTPEGPGEQFF. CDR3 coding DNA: TGTGCCAGTACCCCCGAGGGCCCGGGGGAGCAGTTCTTC.

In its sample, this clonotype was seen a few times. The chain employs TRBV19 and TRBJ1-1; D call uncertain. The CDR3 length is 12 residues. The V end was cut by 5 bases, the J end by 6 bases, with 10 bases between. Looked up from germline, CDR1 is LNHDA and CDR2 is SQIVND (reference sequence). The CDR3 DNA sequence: TGTGCCAGTAGTCGCGGGTTGGCTGAAGCTTTCTTT. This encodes CASSRGLAEAFF. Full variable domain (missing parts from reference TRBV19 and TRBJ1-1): DGGITQSPKYLFRKEGQNVTLSCEQNLNHDAMYWYRQDPGQGLRLIYYSQIVNDFQKGDIAEGYSVSREKKESFPLTVTSAQKNPTAFYLCASSRGLAEAFFGQGTRLTVV.

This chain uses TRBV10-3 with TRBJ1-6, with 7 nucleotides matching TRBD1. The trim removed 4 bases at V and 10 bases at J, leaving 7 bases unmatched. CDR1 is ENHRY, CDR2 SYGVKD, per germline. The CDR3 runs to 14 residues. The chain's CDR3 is CAISVSQGESPLHF. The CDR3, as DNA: TGTGCCATCAGTGTCTCGCAGGGGGAATCACCCCTCCACTTT.

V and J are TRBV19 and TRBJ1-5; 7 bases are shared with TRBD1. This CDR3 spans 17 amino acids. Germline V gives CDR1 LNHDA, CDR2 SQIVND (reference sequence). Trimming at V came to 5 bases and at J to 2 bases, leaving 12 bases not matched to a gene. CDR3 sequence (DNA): TGTGCCAGTAGTGGATTCGACAGGGAGTGGGGCAATCAGCCCCAGCATTTT. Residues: CASSGFDREWGNQPQHF.

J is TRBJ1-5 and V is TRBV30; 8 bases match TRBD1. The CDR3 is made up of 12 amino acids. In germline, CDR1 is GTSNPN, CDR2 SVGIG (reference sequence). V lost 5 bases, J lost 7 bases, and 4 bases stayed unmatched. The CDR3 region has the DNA TGTGCCTGGCAGCAGGGGGCCCAGCCCCAGCATTTT. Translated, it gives CAWQQGAQPQHF. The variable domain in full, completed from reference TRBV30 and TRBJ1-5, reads SQTIHQWPATLVQPVGSPLSLECTVEGTSNPNLYWYRQAAGRGLQLLFYSVGIGQISSEVPQNLSASRPQDRQFILSSKKLLLSDSGFYLCAWQQGAQPQHFGDGTRLSIL.

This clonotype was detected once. CDR3 nucleotide sequence: TGTGCCACCGTAACTAGCGGTTTATACAATGAGCAGTTCTTC. It is translated as CATVTSGLYNEQFF. The J gene is TRBJ2-1, the V gene TRBV7-2; 8 bases align to TRBD2. V lost 10 bases, J lost 4 bases, and 9 bases stayed unmatched. Germline V CDR1 and CDR2: SGHTA, FQGNSA. There are 14 residues in the CDR3.

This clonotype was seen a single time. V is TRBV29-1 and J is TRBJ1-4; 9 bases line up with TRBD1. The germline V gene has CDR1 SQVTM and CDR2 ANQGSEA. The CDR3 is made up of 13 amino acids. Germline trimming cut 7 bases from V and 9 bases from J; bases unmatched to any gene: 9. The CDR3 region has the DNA TGCAGCGCCTCCACAGGGGGCGGAAAAAAACTGTTTTTT. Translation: CSASTGGGKKLFF.

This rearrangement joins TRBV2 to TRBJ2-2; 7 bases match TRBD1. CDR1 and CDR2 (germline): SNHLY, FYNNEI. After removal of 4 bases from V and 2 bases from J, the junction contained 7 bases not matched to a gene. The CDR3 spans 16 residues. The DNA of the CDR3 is TGTGCCAGCAGTGTACTAAGGGGGCCCAACACCGGGGAGCTGTTTTTT. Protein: CASSVLRGPNTGELFF.

The CDR3 protein is CASSPDGGLIYTEAFF. The CDR3 nucleotides read TGTGCCAGCAGCCCTGACGGTGGGTTAATATACACTGAAGCTTTCTTT. The V and J genes are TRBV7-9 and TRBJ1-1; D remains ambiguous. Trimming pared 5 bases from V and 3 bases from J, leaving 19 bases between. The germline V gene has CDR1 SEHNR and CDR2 FQNEAQ (reference sequence). This CDR3 has 16 amino acids.

The CDR3 loop reads CAIREENIQYF. CDR3 DNA sequence: TGTGCCATCCGGGAAGAAAACATTCAGTACTTC. This chain uses TRBV2 with TRBJ2-4, with D possibly being TRBD2 (5 bases). CDR3 length: 11 residues. Germline loops: CDR1 SNHLY, CDR2 FYNNEI. Trimming cost V 10 bases and J 5 bases, with 9 bases left between them.

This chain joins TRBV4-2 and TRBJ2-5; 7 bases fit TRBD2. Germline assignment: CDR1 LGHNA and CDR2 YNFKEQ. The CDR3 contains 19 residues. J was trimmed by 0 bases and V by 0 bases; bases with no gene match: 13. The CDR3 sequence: CASSQEASSAGANQETQYF. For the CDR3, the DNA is TGTGCCAGCAGCCAAGAAGCGTCGTCGGCGGGAGCGAACCAAGAGACCCAGTACTTC.

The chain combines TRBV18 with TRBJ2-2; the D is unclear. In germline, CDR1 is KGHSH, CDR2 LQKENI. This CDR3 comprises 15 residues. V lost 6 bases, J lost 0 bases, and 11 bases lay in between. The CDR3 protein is CASSPRTANTGELFF. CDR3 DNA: TGTGCCAGCTCGCCCAGGACGGCGAACACCGGGGAGCTGTTTTTT.

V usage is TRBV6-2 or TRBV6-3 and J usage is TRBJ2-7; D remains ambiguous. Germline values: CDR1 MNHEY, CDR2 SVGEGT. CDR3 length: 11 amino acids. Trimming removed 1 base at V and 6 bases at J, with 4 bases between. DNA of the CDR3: TGTGCCAGCAGTTACTACGGCGAGCAGTACTTC. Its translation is CASSYYGEQYF.

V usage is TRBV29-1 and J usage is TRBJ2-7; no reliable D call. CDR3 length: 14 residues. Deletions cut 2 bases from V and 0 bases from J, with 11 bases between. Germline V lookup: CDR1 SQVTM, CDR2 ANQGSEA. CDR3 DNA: TGCAGCGTTGAACCACTCCCGAGCTCCTACGAGCAGTACTTC. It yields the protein CSVEPLPSSYEQYF.

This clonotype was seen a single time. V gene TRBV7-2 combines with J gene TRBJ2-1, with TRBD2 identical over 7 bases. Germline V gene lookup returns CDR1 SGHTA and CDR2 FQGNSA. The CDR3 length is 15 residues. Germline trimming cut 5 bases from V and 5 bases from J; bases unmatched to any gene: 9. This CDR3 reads CASSPGLGPNNEQFF. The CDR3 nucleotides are TGTGCCAGCAGCCCAGGACTAGGACCGAACAATGAGCAGTTCTTC.

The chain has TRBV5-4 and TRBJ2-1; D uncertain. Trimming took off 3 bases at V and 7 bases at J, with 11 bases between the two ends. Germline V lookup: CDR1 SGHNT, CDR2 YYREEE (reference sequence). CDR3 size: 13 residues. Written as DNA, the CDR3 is TGTGCCAGCAGCTCTGCTGTAATAAATGAGCAGTTCTTC. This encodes CASSSAVINEQFF. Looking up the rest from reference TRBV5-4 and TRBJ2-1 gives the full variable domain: ETGVTQSPTHLIKTRGQQVTLRCSSQSGHNTVSWYQQALGQGPQFIFQYYREEENGRGNFPPRFSGLQFPNYSSELNVNALELDDSALYLCASSSAVINEQFFGPGTRLTVL.

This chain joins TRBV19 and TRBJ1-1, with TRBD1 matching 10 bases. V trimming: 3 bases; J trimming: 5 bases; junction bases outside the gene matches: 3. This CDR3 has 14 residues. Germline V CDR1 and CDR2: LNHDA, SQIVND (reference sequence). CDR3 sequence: CASSIGTGVTEAFF. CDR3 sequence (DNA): TGTGCCAGTAGTATTGGGACAGGGGTTACTGAAGCTTTCTTT.

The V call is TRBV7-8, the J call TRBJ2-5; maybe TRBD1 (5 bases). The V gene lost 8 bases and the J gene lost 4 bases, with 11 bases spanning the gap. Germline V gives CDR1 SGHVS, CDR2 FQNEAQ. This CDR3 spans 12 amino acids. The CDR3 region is CASFGHGETQYF. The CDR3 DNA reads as TGTGCCAGCTTTGGACACGGAGAGACCCAGTACTTC.

The CDR3 DNA sequence: TGTGCCAGCAAAGGGGGGGCCAATGAGCAGTTCTTC. It encodes CASKGGANEQFF. The rearrangement uses TRBV6-2 or TRBV6-3 and TRBJ2-1, with a tentative D call TRBD2 (7 bases). The germline gives CDR1 MNHEY, CDR2 SVGEGT. The germline V and J ends were trimmed by 7 bases and 6 bases, with 10 bases remaining between them. The CDR3 runs 12 residues.

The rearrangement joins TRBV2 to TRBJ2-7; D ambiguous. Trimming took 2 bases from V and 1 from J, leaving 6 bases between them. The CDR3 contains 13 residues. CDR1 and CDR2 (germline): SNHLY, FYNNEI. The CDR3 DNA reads TGTGCCAGCAGTGAAACCAGTTCCTACGAGCAGTACTTC. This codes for CASSETSSYEQYF.

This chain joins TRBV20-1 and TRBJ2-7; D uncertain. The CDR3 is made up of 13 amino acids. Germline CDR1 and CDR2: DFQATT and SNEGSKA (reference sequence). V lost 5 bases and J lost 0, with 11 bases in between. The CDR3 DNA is TGCAGTGCTTCAGACCGGAGCTCCTACGAGCAGTACTTC. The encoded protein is CSASDRSSYEQYF.

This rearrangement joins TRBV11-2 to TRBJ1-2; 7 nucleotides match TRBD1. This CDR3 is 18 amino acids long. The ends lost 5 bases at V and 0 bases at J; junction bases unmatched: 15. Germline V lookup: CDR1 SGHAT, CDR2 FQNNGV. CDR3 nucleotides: TGTGCCAGCAGCCGAACAACAGGGGCCTCGGCAGCTAACTATGGCTACACCTTC. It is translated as CASSRTTGASAANYGYTF.

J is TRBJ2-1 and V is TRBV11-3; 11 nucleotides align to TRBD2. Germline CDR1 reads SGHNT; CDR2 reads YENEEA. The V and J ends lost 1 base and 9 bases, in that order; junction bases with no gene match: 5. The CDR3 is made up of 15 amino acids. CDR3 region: CASSLVAGGHSEQFF. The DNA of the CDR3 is TGTGCCAGCAGCTTAGTAGCGGGAGGGCATAGTGAGCAGTTCTTC. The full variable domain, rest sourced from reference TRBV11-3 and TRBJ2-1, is EAGVVQSPRYKIIEKKQPVAFWCNPISGHNTLYWYLQNLGQGPELLIRYENEEAVDDSQLPKDRFSAERLKGVDSTLKIQPAELGDSAVYLCASSLVAGGHSEQFFGPGTRLTVL.

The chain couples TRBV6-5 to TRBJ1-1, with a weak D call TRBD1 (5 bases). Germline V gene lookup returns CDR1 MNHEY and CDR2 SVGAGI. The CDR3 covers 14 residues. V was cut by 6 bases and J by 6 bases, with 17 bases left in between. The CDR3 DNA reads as TGTGCCAGCAGGGGAGAGGGACGTATCTCTGAAGCTTTCTTT. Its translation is CASRGEGRISEAFF.

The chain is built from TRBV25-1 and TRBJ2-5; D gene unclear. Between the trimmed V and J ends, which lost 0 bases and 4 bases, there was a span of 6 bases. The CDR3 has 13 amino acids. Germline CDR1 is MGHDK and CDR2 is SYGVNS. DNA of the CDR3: TGTGCCAGCAGTGAATATGGCGGAGAGACCCAGTACTTC. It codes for CASSEYGGETQYF.

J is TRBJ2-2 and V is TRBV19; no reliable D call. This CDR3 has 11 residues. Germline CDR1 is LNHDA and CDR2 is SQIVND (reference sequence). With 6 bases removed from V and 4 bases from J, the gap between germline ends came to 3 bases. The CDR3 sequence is CASRGTGELFF. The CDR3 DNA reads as TGTGCCAGTAGGGGCACCGGGGAGCTGTTTTTT.

The CDR3 DNA is TGCAGCGTCGGTGACAGGGGATACACTGAAGCTTTCTTT. Translated, it gives CSVGDRGYTEAFF. The gene calls are TRBV29-1 and TRBJ1-1; 8 bases line up with TRBD1. The ends lost 6 bases at V and 3 bases at J; junction bases unmatched: 6. Germline loops: CDR1 SQVTM, CDR2 ANQGSEA. The CDR3 runs 13 residues. The whole variable domain, filled in from reference TRBV29-1 and TRBJ1-1, reads SAVISQKPSRDICQRGTSLTIQCQVDSQVTMMFWYRQQPGQSLTLIATANQGSEATYESGFVIDKFPISRPNLTFSTLTVSNMSPEDSSIYLCSVGDRGYTEAFFGQGTRLTVV.

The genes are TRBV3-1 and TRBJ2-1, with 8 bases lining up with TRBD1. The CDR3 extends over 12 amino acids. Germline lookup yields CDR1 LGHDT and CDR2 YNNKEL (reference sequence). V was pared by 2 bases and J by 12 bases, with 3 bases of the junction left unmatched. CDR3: CASSQMTGVQFF. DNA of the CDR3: TGTGCCAGCAGCCAAATGACAGGGGTGCAGTTCTTC.

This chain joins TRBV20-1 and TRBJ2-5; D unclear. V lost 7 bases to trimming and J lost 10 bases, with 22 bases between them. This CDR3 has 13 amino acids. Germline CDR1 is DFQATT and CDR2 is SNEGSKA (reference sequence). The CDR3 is CSGRIRTFRDQYF. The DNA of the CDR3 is TGCAGTGGTAGGATAAGAACCTTCCGTGACCAGTACTTC.